Presented here are 20 T cell receptor beta chains from one specimen sequenced in a study of cytomegalovirus exposure and HLA in healthy donors. Profiled with immunoSEQ multiplex PCR; TCRdb holds only in-frame clones, not every one. The sample lists about 170,000 clones, more than 75% occurring once. What was sequenced was PBMCs. These receptors all come from a woman in her twenties or thirties in good health and CMV-seronegative.

The CDR3 DNA follows: TGTGCCAGCAGCACCAGAGGGACTAGCGCATTATACGAGCAGTACTTC. Translating gives CASSTRGTSALYEQYF. The chain couples TRBV9 to TRBJ2-7; 10 bases align to TRBD2. The CDR3 consists of 16 residues. Germline-derived CDR1 and CDR2 are SGDLS and YYNGEE. Trimming removed 4 bases from V and 4 bases from J; junction bases left unmatched: 11.

The chain uses TRBV25-1 and TRBJ2-5; D unresolved. This CDR3 comprises 14 residues. CDR1 MGHDK and CDR2 SYGVNS come from the germline V gene. The ends were cut back, 3 bases at V and 1 base at J, with 9 bases in the middle. For the CDR3, the DNA is TGTGCCAGCAGTGATAGAATTATCCAAGAGACCCAGTACTTC. Translated: CASSDRIIQETQYF.

CDR3 in amino acids: CASSQSDTRYEQYF. The CDR3, as DNA: TGCGCCAGCAGCCAATCAGACACGCGCTACGAGCAGTACTTC. V usage is TRBV4-1 and J usage is TRBJ2-7, with unresolved D. Germline V gene sequence: CDR1 MGHRA, CDR2 YSYEKL. This CDR3 spans 14 amino acids. Trimming shortened V by 2 bases and J by 3 bases, and 11 bases separated the two germline ends.

The genes are TRBV7-9 and TRBJ1-1, with TRBD1 as a possible D gene (5 bases). The length of the CDR3 is 15 residues. Germline V gene sequence: CDR1 SEHNR, CDR2 FQNEAQ (reference sequence). Trimming cost V 4 bases and J 0 bases, with 12 bases left between them. CDR3 loop: CASSSNRFMNTEAFF. The CDR3 bases are TGTGCCAGCAGCTCAAACAGGTTCATGAACACTGAAGCTTTCTTT.

The chain couples TRBV6-1 to TRBJ2-1, with D perhaps matching TRBD1 (5 bases). Germline loops: CDR1 MNHNS, CDR2 SASEGT. V lost 5 bases and J lost 9, with 14 bases in between. This CDR3 region has 13 residues. The CDR3 DNA is TGTGCCAGCAGTATTTCAGGGTATGGTGAGCAGTTCTTC. It codes for CASSISGYGEQFF.

V is TRBV2 and J is TRBJ1-6; 7 bases are shared with TRBD1. Trimming at V came to 3 bases and at J to 8 bases, leaving 7 bases not matched to a gene. CDR1 is SNHLY and CDR2 is FYNNEI in the germline V gene. The CDR3 sequence is 15 residues long. CDR3 residues: CASSETGFEYSPLHF. The CDR3 nucleotides read TGTGCCAGCAGTGAGACAGGGTTCGAGTATTCACCCCTCCACTTT.

In this sample, this clone turned up a few times. This chain links TRBV5-4 with TRBJ1-1; tentative D call: TRBD1 (5 bases). The CDR3 is 14 residues long. Trimming took 2 bases from V and 1 from J, leaving 9 bases between them. CDR1 and CDR2 (germline): SGHNT, YYREEE (reference sequence). This CDR3 reads CASSLKTANTEAFF. CDR3 coding DNA: TGTGCCAGCAGCTTAAAGACAGCGAACACTGAAGCTTTCTTT.

DNA of the CDR3: TGCGCCAGCAGCCCTTACGGGGGTTACAATGAGCAGTTCTTC. Its translation is CASSPYGGYNEQFF. This sequence joins TRBV4-1 and TRBJ2-1, with TRBD2 as a possible D gene (6 bases). With 4 bases removed from V and 4 bases from J, the gap between germline ends came to 11 bases. There are 14 residues in the CDR3. Per germline, CDR1 MGHRA and CDR2 YSYEKL.

About this clone itself: Germline is not matched at one junction end, which may reflect a read error. The rearrangement uses TRBV7-2 and TRBJ2-7, with 9 bases that match TRBD2. Germline loops: CDR1 SGHTA, CDR2 FQGNSA. This CDR3 has 16 amino acids. CDR3 loop: CASSLGGLAGSSEQYF. CDR3 in DNA: TGTGCCAGCAGCTTAGGTGGCCTAGCGGGGTCCTCCGAGCAGTACTTC. The complete variable domain, with remaining parts taken from reference TRBV7-2 and TRBJ2-7, reads GAGVSQSPSNKVTEKGKDVELRCDPISGHTALYWYRQSLGQGLEFLIYFQGNSAPDKSGLPSDRFSAERTGGSVSTLTIQRTQQEDSAVYLCASSLGGLAGSSEQYFGPGTRLTVT.

V usage is TRBV27 and J usage is TRBJ2-5, with D perhaps matching TRBD2 (5 bases). The CDR3 length is 14 residues. V shed 0 bases and J shed 3 bases, with 8 bases lying between them. The germline V gene encodes CDR1 MNHEY and CDR2 SMNVEV (reference sequence). The CDR3 coding sequence is TGTGCCAGCAGTTTATCATCCGGGAAAGAGACCCAGTACTTC. Protein product: CASSLSSGKETQYF.

V gene TRBV9 combines with J gene TRBJ1-4; tentatively, D is TRBD1 (6 bases). The CDR3 runs 14 residues. CDR1 and CDR2 (germline): SGDLS, YYNGEE. V lost 1 base to trimming and J lost 3 bases, with 7 bases between them. For the CDR3, the DNA is TGTGCCAGCAGCGTATCAGGGGCTAATGAAAAACTGTTTTTT. It encodes CASSVSGANEKLFF.

V gene TRBV5-4 combines with J gene TRBJ2-3, with 9 bases aligning to TRBD2. Germline values: CDR1 SGHNT, CDR2 YYREEE (reference sequence). After removal of 3 bases from V and 6 bases from J, the junction contained 8 bases not matched to a gene. This CDR3 has 15 residues. The CDR3 DNA reads as TGTGCCAGCAGCTCCGAGCGGGGGGCGGACGATACGCAGTATTTT. This codes for CASSSERGADDTQYF. Supplemented by reference TRBV5-4 and TRBJ2-3, the full variable domain reads ETGVTQSPTHLIKTRGQQVTLRCSSQSGHNTVSWYQQALGQGPQFIFQYYREEENGRGNFPPRFSGLQFPNYSSELNVNALELDDSALYLCASSSERGADDTQYFGPGTRLTVL.

The chain couples TRBV6-4 to TRBJ2-3; 8 positions match TRBD2. The V segment lost 6 bases and the J segment 2 bases; nucleotides outside the gene matches: 7. CDR3 length equals 15 residues. The germline CDR1 and CDR2 sequences are MRHNA and SNTAGT. The CDR3 DNA reads as TGTGCCAGCAGACGGGGGGGGACCATCACAGATACGCAGTATTTT. This codes for CASRRGGTITDTQYF.

The CDR3 DNA reads as TGTGCCATCAGTGAGTCGGCAGGGCCCCAAGAGACCCAGTACTTC. Translating it yields CAISESAGPQETQYF. The chain joins TRBV10-3 to TRBJ2-5; weak D call: TRBD1 (5 bases). Trimming pared 0 bases from V and 1 base from J, leaving 9 bases between. CDR3 length: 15 residues. CDR1 and CDR2 from the germline V gene are ENHRY and SYGVKD.

The chain recombines TRBV10-3 with TRBJ2-1; D may be TRBD1 (6 bases). In germline, CDR1 is ENHRY, CDR2 SYGVKD. The CDR3 has 14 residues. Trimming left V 6 bases short and J 5 bases short, with 14 bases between. CDR3 in DNA: TGTGCCATCAGACAGGGTTGGGGTAACAATGAGCAGTTCTTC. Protein: CAIRQGWGNNEQFF.

V gene TRBV10-2 combines with J gene TRBJ2-7; no definite D call. The CDR3 covers 11 residues. Germline assignment: CDR1 WSHSY and CDR2 SAAADI. Trimming took off 3 bases at V and 3 bases at J, with 3 bases between the two ends. The DNA for the CDR3 is TGCGCCAGCAGTGATAACTACGAGCAGTACTTC. It encodes CASSDNYEQYF.

The chain recombines TRBV29-1 with TRBJ1-2; TRBD1 matches 10 bases. V dropped 6 bases and J dropped 7; count of bases not matched to a gene: 23. This CDR3 spans 18 amino acids. CDR1 is SQVTM, CDR2 ANQGSEA, per germline. CDR3 residues: CSVVPDYPGDRGLGGYTF. The CDR3, as DNA: TGCAGCGTCGTCCCGGACTATCCGGGGGACAGGGGTTTGGGTGGCTACACCTTC.

The chain combines TRBV10-2 with TRBJ2-7; 9 nucleotides align to TRBD2. Germline lookup yields CDR1 WSHSY and CDR2 SAAADI. V dropped 2 bases and J dropped 4; count of bases not matched to a gene: 6. The CDR3 runs to 15 residues. The CDR3 DNA is TGCGCCAGCAGTGAGGGCGGGGGGGCCGTTTACGAGCAGTACTTC. Its translation: CASSEGGGAVYEQYF.

This chain links TRBV19 with TRBJ1-5; TRBD1 matches 7 bases. V was pared by 1 base and J by 4 bases, with 16 bases of the junction left unmatched. This CDR3 is built from 19 residues. The germline V gene has CDR1 LNHDA and CDR2 SQIVND (reference sequence). CDR3 sequence (DNA): TGTGCCAGTAGTATAGGCCCCTCTCCCCGGGACAGTTTAAATCAGCCCCAGCATTTT. As protein: CASSIGPSPRDSLNQPQHF.

The rearrangement links TRBV9 to TRBJ1-2; TRBD1 is a possible D gene (5 bases). Germline V CDR1 and CDR2: SGDLS, YYNGEE. This CDR3 spans 13 amino acids. Between the trimmed V and J ends, which lost 4 bases and 6 bases, there was a span of 13 bases. CDR3 in amino acids: CASSLQGRDGYTF. As DNA, the CDR3 is TGTGCCAGCAGCCTTCAGGGCAGAGATGGCTACACCTTC.